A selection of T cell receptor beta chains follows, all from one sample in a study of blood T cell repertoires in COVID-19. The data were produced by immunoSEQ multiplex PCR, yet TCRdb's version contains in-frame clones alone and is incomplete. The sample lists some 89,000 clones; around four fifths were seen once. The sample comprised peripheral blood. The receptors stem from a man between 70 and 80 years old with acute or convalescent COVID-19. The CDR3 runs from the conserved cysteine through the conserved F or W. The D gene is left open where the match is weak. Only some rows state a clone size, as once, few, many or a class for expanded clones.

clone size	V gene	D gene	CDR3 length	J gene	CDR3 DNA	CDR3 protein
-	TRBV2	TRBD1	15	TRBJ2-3	TGTGCCAGCAGGCTATCCCAACAGGGGTCAGATACGCAGTATTTT	CASRLSQQGSDTQYF
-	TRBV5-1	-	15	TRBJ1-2	TGCGCCAGCAGCTTCTGGTCGCAGACGGGCTATGGCTACACCTTC	CASSFWSQTGYGYTF
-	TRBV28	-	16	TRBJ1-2	TGTGCCAGCAGTCCCCCCAGGGCGCGACAGAACTATGGCTACACCTTC	CASSPPRARQNYGYTF
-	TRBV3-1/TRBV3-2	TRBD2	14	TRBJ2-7	TGTGCCAGCAGCCAAGAAGTGCGGGGGGGCGAGCAGTACTTC	CASSQEVRGGEQYF
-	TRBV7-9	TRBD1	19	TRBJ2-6	TGTGCCAGCAGCTTATATCCGGGGCAGGGGGCTTTTGGGGCCAACGTCCTGACTTTC	CASSLYPGQGAFGANVLTF
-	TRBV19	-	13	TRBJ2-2	TGTGCCAGTAGTCGCCCGACTAGAGGGGAGCTGTTTTTT	CASSRPTRGELFF
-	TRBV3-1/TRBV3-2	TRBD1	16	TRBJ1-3	TGTGCCAGCAGCCGCCGACAGGGCCGCTCTGGAAACACCATATATTTT	CASSRRQGRSGNTIYF
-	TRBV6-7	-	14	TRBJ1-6	TGTGCCAGCAGCCGCGGCCGTTATAATTCACCCCTCCACTTT	CASSRGRYNSPLHF
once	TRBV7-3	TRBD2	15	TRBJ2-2	TGTGCCAGTTCTAGGAGCGGGGGGAACACCGGGGAGCTGTTTTTT	CASSRSGGNTGELFF
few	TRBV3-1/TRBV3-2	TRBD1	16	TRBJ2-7	TGTGCCAGCAGCCAAGGACCATGGACAGGGGACTACGAGCAGTACTTC	CASSQGPWTGDYEQYF
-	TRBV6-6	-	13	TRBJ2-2	TGTGCCAGCATCAGATCGAACACCGGGGAGCTGTTTTTT	CASIRSNTGELFF
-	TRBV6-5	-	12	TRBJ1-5	TGTGCCAGCAACTTACGGGGGCAGCCCCAGCATTTT	CASNLRGQPQHF
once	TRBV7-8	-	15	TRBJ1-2	TGTGCCAGCAGCTTAGAGGCCTCGAAGGGGTATGGCTACACCTTC	CASSLEASKGYGYTF
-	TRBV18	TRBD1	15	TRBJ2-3	TGTGCCAGCTCACCCGGGACAGTTAGCACAGATACGCAGTATTTT	CASSPGTVSTDTQYF
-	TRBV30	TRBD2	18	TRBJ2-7	TGTGCCTGGAGTGGCCTACCGGGACTAGCGGGAGAGTCTTACGAGCAGTACTTC	CAWSGLPGLAGESYEQYF
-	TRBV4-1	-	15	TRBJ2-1	TGCGCCAGCAGCCAGTTTGGGGGCACCTACAATGAGCAGTTCTTC	CASSQFGGTYNEQFF
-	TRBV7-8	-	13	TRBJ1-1	TGTGCCAGCAGCGAGCTCCGGAACACTGAAGCTTTCTTT	CASSELRNTEAFF
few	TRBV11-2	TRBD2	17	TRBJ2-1	TGTGCCAGCAGCTTAGTAGGAGTGAGCGGGGATTTCAATGAGCAGTTCTTC	CASSLVGVSGDFNEQFF
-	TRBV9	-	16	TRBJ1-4	TGTGCCAGCAGCGTCTCGTTGGGAGATTACAATGAAAAACTGTTTTTT	CASSVSLGDYNEKLFF
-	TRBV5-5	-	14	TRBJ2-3	TGTGCCAGCAGCACTGATGGGCGCGCAGATACGCAGTATTTT	CASSTDGRADTQYF
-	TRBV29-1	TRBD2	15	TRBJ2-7	TGCAGCGTTTCCGGACTAGCGGGGGCCTCCTACGAGCAGTACTTC	CSVSGLAGASYEQYF
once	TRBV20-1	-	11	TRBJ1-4	TGCAGTGCTCTTGTGGTGCGCCAACTGTTTTTT	CSALVVRQLFF
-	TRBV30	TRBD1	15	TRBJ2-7	TGTGCCTGGAGGGAGGACAGGGGGAGCTCCTACGAGCAGTACTTC	CAWREDRGSSYEQYF
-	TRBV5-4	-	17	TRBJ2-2	TGTGCCAGCAGCTCGGACATCCTGGCAGGAAACACCGGGGAGCTGTTTTTT	CASSSDILAGNTGELFF
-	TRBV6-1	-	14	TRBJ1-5	TGTGCCAGCAGTGAAGGGACAGTCAATCAGCCCCAGCATTTT	CASSEGTVNQPQHF
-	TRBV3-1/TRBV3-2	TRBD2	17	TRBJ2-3	TGTGCCAGCAGCCAAGAAAGGCTAGCGGGGGGCCCAGATACGCAGTATTTT	CASSQERLAGGPDTQYF
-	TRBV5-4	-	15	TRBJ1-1	TGTGCCAGCAGCTTGGGAGGGAAAATGAACACTGAAGCTTTCTTT	CASSLGGKMNTEAFF
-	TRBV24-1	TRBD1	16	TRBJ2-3	TGTGCCACCAGTGATCTCACAGGGGGCCGAACAGATACGCAGTATTTT	CATSDLTGGRTDTQYF
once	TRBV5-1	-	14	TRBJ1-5	TGCGCCAGCAGCTTGGAAGGGAGGAATCAGCCCCAGCATTTT	CASSLEGRNQPQHF
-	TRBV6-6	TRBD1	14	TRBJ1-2	TGTGCCAGCAGTCCCGGGACAGGCGACTATGGCTACACCTTC	CASSPGTGDYGYTF
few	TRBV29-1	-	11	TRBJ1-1	TGCAGCGTCCTCGGGATCGCTGAAGCTTTCTTT	CSVLGIAEAFF
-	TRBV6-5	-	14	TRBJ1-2	TGTGCCAGCAGTTACTCACCACAGGCCTATGGCTACACCTTC	CASSYSPQAYGYTF
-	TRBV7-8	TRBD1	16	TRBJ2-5	TGTGCCAGCAGCTTAGGGGTACAGGGGGCGGGGGAGACCCAGTACTTC	CASSLGVQGAGETQYF
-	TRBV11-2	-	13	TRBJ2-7	TGTGCCAGCAGCTTAGGTGATGCGGCCGAGCAGTACTTC	CASSLGDAAEQYF
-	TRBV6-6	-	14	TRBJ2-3	TGTGCCAGCAGCCAGACTAGGAGCACAGATACGCAGTATTTT	CASSQTRSTDTQYF
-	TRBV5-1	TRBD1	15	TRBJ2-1	TGCGCCAGCAGCTACATGACAGGGGAATCCAATGAGCAGTTCTTC	CASSYMTGESNEQFF
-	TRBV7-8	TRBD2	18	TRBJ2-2	TGTGCCAGCAGACGTCGACTAGCGGGGGGGCCACGGACCGGGGAGCTGTTTTTT	CASRRRLAGGPRTGELFF
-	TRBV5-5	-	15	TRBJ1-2	TGTGCCAGCAGCGGGGGGGGCGAGGCTAACTATGGCTACACCTTC	CASSGGGEANYGYTF
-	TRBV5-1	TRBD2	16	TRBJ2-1	TGCGCCAGCAGCGCCTTGACTAGCGGGGGTGTAGGTGAGCAGTTCTTC	CASSALTSGGVGEQFF
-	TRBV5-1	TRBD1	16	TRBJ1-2	TGCGCCAGCAGCTTGGCCGTGACGACAGGGGACTATGGCTACACCTTC	CASSLAVTTGDYGYTF
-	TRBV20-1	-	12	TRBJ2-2	TGCAGTGCTAGTAAGAGGCCCGGGGAGCTGTTTTTT	CSASKRPGELFF
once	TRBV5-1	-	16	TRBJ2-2	TGCGCCAGCAGCTTCCTCGACAGCTTGAACACCGGGGAGCTGTTTTTT	CASSFLDSLNTGELFF
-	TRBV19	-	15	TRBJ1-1	TGTGCCAGTAGTATAGATGCCCAGGGGTACACTGAAGCTTTCTTT	CASSIDAQGYTEAFF
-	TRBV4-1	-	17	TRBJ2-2	TGCGCCAGCAGCCCTTCCCGGACAGGGACTAAACACCGGGGAGCTGTTTTT	CASSPSRTGTKHRGAVF
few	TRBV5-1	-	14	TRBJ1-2	TGCGCCAGCAGCTTGGATCCTGCAGGGAAGCACTACACCTTC	CASSLDPAGKHYTF
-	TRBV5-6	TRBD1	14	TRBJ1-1	TGTGCCAGCAGAAACAGGGGGTTGGCCACTGAAGCTTTCTTT	CASRNRGLATEAFF
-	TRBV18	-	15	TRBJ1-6	TGTGCCAGCTCACCCTCGGGACAATATAATTCACCCCTCCACTTT	CASSPSGQYNSPLHF
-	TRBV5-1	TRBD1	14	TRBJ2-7	TGCGCCAGCAGCCCTGGGGACAGCTCCTACGAGCAGTACTTC	CASSPGDSSYEQYF
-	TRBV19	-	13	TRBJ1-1	TGTGCCAGTAGTATGAGGGACTTAACTGAAGCTTTCTTT	CASSMRDLTEAFF
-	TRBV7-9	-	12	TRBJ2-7	TGTGCCAGCAGCTTACTAGATGCCGAGCAGTACTTC	CASSLLDAEQYF
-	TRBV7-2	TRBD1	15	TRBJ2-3	TGTGCCAGCAGCTTAGTAGGGGACAGGGGACATACGCAGTATTTT	CASSLVGDRGHTQYF
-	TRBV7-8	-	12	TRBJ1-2	TGTGCCAGCAGCACCCCTTCCGGTGGCTACACCTTC	CASSTPSGGYTF
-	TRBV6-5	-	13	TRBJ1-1	TGTGCCAGCATCGAACCGGGGAGGACTGAAGCTTTCTTT	CASIEPGRTEAFF
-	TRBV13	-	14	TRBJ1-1	TGTGCCAGCAGCTCCAGTAAGATGAACACTGAAGCTTTCTTT	CASSSSKMNTEAFF
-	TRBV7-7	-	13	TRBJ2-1	TGTGCCAGCAGCCCCCAGACGGGGAGTGAGCAGTTCTTC	CASSPQTGSEQFF
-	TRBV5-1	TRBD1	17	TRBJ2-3	TGCGCCAGCAGCCCGCGTGGACAGGGGGCTAGCACAGATACGCAGTATTTT	CASSPRGQGASTDTQYF
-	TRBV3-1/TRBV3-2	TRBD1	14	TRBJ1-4	TGTGCCAGCAGCCAGACAGGGGGTCAGGAAAAACTGTTTTTT	CASSQTGGQEKLFF
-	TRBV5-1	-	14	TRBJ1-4	TGCGCCAGCAGCACGGACTCATATAATGAAAAACTGTTTTTT	CASSTDSYNEKLFF
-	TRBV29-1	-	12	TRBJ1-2	TGCAGCGTTGGAGTAGCTGGCTGGGGCTACACCTTC	CSVGVAGWGYTF